Shown below are 4 T cell receptor beta chains from a single sample sequenced in a study of regulatory T cells in long-lasting Graves disease. Time point reported: newly diagnosed GD, antithyroid drugs for less than 3 months. Following extraction of RNA from PBMCs, that RNA was used to make the TCR library. Researchers made TCR beta libraries by using iRepertoire HTBI primers and running Arm-PCR on CDR3 regions. TCRdb reprocessed the multiplex PCR reads with MiXCR, giving one entry per CDR3 protein. The sample has 250,000 to 300,000 distinct CDR3 sequences, under 20% seen once. The same data also contributed to another study, on T cells in Graves' hyperthyroidism and ophthalmopathy.

The sample consisted of peripheral blood mononuclear cells (PBMCs), taken at new diagnosis, from a patient treated with antithyroid drugs. These receptors originate from a woman between 25 and 40 years old with Graves disease.

This clonotype was picked up many times. The chain is built from TRBV6-2 or TRBV6-3 and TRBJ2-5; D not certain. Trimming took 8 bases from V and 5 from J, leaving 12 bases between them. This CDR3 is built from 12 residues. CDR1 MNHEY and CDR2 SVGEGT come from the germline V gene. CDR3 in amino acids: CASGDSGETQYF. As DNA, the CDR3 is TGTGCCAGCGGTGATTCTGGGGAGACCCAGTACTTC.

This rearrangement joins TRBV3-1 to TRBJ1-2, with 9 nucleotides matching TRBD1. This CDR3 has 18 amino acids. Germline loops: CDR1 LGHDT, CDR2 YNNKEL (reference sequence). Germline trimming cut 4 bases from V and 1 base from J; bases unmatched to any gene: 13. This CDR3 is CASSLHSAGQGFNYGYTF. CDR3 DNA: TGTGCCAGCAGCCTACATAGTGCGGGACAGGGCTTTAACTATGGCTACACCTTC.

This clonotype was counted many times. The gene calls are TRBV13 and TRBJ2-7; D may be TRBD2 (5 bases). CDR3 length equals 15 residues. V lost 5 bases and J 5 bases, leaving 19 bases between the germline ends. CDR1 is PRHDT and CDR2 is FYEKMQ in the germline V gene (reference sequence). CDR3 amino acids: CASSRRRATNDEQYF. CDR3 sequence (DNA): TGTGCCAGCAGCCGGCGAAGGGCGACTAACGACGAGCAGTACTTC.

This clonotype has a count of ten or more. This chain connects TRBV7-3 to TRBJ2-3, with 16 bases fitting TRBD2. V was clipped by 5 bases and J by 3 bases; unmatched bases: 2. CDR3 size: 16 residues. CDR1 is SGHTA and CDR2 is FQGTGA in the germline V gene. CDR3 DNA: TGTGCCAGCAGCCCGGGACTAGCGGGGGGGACAGATACGCAGTATTTT. This gives the protein CASSPGLAGGTDTQYF.